Shown below are 2 T cell receptor beta chains from a single sample sequenced in a study of graft-versus-host responses after intestinal transplantation. Their target antigens are unknown. TCRdb's copy holds only in-frame clones and misses some; the assay was immunoSEQ multiplex PCR. This sample has approximately 130,000 clones, with around 90% found just once. The sample was unstimulated CD4+ T cells sorted from spleen or lymph node cells, taken before intestinal transplant. These receptors were taken from a human donor who received an intestinal transplant.

V is TRBV5-1 and J is TRBJ1-3, with D possibly matching TRBD1 (6 bases). CDR3 length: 21 residues. V was trimmed by 1 base and J by 2 bases, leaving 28 bases between them. Per the germline V gene, CDR1 is SGHRS and CDR2 is YFSETQ. The DNA for the CDR3 is TGCGCCAGCAGCTTGAAGCTTCAGGGGATGGTACTTTTAAGGCCTGGAAACACCATATATTTT. It specifies CASSLKLQGMVLLRPGNTIYF.

Note on this clone: The same CDR3 can be traced to other DNA sequences in this sample. The chain couples TRBV6-5 to TRBJ1-3; D is perhaps TRBD1 (6 bases). The CDR3 covers 14 residues. The germline V gene encodes CDR1 MNHEY and CDR2 SVGAGI. V was cut by 2 bases and J by 4 bases, with 9 bases left in between. In DNA form, the CDR3 reads TGTGCCAGCAGTTACAGCAGGGGCGGAAACACCATATATTTT. Translating it yields CASSYSRGGNTIYF.